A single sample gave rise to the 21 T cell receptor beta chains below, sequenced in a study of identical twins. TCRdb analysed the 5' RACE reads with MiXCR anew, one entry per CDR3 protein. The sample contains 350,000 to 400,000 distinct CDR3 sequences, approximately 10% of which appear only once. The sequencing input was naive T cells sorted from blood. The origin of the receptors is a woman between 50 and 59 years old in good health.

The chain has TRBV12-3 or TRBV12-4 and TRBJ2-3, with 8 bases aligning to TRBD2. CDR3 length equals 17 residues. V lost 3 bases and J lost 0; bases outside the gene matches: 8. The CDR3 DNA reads TGTGCCAGCAGTTTCCTGCGGGGGGCGCGTAGCACAGATACGCAGTATTTT. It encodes CASSFLRGARSTDTQYF.

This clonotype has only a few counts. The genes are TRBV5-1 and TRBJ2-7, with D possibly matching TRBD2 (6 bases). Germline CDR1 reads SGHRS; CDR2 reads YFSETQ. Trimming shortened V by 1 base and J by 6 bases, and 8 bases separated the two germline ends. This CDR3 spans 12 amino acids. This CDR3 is CASSLPRGEQYF. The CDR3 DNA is TGCGCCAGCAGCTTGCCGCGGGGCGAGCAGTACTTC.

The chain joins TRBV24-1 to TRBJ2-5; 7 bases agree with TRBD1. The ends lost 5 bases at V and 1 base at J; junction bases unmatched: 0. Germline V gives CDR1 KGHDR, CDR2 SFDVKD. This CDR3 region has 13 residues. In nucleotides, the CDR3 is TGTGCCACCAGTGGGGACAGCCAAGAGACCCAGTACTTC. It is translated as CATSGDSQETQYF.

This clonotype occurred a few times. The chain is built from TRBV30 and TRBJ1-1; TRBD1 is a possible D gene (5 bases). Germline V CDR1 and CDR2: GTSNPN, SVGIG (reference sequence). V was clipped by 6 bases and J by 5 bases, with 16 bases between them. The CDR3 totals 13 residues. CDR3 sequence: CACLPWDETEAFF. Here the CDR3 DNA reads TGTGCCTGCCTGCCCTGGGACGAAACTGAAGCTTTCTTT.

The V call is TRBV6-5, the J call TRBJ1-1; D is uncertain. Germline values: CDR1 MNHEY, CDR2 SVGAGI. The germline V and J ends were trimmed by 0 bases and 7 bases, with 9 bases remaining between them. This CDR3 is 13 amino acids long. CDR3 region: CASSYSEGGEAFF. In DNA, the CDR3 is TGTGCCAGCAGTTACTCGGAGGGCGGTGAAGCTTTCTTT.

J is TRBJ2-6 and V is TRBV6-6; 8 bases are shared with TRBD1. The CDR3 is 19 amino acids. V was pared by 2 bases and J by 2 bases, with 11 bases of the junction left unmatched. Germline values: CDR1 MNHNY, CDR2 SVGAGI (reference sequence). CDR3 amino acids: CASSYPGGQGVAGANVLTF. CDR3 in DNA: TGTGCCAGCAGTTACCCAGGAGGACAGGGAGTCGCTGGGGCCAACGTCCTGACTTTC.

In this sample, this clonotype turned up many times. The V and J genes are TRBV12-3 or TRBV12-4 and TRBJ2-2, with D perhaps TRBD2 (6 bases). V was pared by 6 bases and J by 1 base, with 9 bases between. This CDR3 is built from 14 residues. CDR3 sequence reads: CASSPGVNTGELFF. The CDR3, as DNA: TGTGCCAGCAGCCCGGGAGTGAACACCGGGGAGCTGTTTTTT.

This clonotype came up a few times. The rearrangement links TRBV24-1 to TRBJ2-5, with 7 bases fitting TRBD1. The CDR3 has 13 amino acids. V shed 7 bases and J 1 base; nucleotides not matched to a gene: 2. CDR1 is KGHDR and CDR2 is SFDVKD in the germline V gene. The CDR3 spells CATSRDSQETQYF. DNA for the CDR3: TGTGCCACCAGCCGGGACAGCCAAGAGACCCAGTACTTC.

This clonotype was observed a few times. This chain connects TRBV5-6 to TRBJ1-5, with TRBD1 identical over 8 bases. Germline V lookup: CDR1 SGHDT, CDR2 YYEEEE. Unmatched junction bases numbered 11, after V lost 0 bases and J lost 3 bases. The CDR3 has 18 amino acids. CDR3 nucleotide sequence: TGTGCCAGCAGCTTGGGGGGGTCAGGGGGCTCCTTCAATCAGCCCCAGCATTTT. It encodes CASSLGGSGGSFNQPQHF.

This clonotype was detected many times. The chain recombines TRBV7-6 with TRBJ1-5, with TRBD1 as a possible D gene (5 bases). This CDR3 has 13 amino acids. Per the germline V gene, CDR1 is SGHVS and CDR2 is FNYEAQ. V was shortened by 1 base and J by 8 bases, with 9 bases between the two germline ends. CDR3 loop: CASSLGGKEPQHF. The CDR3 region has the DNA TGTGCCAGCAGCTTAGGGGGGAAGGAGCCCCAGCATTTT.

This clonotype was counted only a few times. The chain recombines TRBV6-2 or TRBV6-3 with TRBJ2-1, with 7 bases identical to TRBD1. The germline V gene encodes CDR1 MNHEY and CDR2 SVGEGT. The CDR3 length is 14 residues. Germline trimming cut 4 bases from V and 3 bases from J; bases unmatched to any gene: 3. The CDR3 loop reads CASSLGQLYNEQFF. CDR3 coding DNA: TGTGCCAGCAGTTTGGGACAGCTCTACAATGAGCAGTTCTTC.

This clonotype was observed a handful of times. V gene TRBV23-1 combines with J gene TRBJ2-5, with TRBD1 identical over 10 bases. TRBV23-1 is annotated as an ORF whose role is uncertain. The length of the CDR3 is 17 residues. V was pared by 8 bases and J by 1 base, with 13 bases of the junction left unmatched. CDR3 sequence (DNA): TGCGCCAGCTTTGGGGACAGGGGTGGGCCCCTCCAAGAGACCCAGTACTTC. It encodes CASFGDRGGPLQETQYF.

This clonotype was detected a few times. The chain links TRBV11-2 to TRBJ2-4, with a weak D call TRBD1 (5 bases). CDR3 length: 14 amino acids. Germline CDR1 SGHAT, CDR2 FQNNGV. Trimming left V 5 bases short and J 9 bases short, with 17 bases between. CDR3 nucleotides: TGTGCCAGCAGCCCCCCTGGCAGGGCTAGCATTCAGTACTTC. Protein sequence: CASSPPGRASIQYF.

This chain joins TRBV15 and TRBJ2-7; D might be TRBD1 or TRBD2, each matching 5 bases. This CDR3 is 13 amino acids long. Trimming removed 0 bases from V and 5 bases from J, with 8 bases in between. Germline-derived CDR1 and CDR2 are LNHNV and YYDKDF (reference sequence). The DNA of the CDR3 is TGTGCCACCAGCAGAGATGGGACGGACGAGCAGTACGTC. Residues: CATSRDGTDEQYV.

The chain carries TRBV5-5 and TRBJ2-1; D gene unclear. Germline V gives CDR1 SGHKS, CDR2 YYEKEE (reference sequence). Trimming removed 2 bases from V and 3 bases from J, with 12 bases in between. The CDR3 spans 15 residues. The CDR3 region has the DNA TGTGCCAGCAGCTTCGTCGTGGGATTCTACAATGAGCAGTTCTTC. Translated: CASSFVVGFYNEQFF.

CDR3 sequence: CASSLYGLPADTQYF. DNA of the CDR3: TGCGCCAGCAGCTTGTACGGACTCCCGGCAGATACGCAGTATTTT. The V gene is TRBV5-1, the J gene TRBJ2-3; D perhaps matches TRBD2 (5 bases). This CDR3 is 15 amino acids long. Trimming stripped 1 base from V and 4 bases from J, with 13 bases between. In germline, CDR1 is SGHRS, CDR2 YFSETQ.

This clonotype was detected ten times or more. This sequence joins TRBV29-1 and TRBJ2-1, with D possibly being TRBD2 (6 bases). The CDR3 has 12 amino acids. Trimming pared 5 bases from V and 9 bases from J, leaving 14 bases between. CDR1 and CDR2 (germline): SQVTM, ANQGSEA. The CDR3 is CSVLDGRVEQFF. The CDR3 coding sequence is TGCAGCGTTTTGGACGGGAGAGTTGAGCAGTTCTTC.

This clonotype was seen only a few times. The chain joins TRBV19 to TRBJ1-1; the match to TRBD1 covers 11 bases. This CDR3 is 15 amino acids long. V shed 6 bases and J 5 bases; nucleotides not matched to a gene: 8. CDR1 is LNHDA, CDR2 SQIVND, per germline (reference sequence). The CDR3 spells CASRISGTGGTEAFF. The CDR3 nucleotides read TGTGCCAGTAGAATTTCCGGGACAGGGGGGACTGAAGCTTTCTTT.

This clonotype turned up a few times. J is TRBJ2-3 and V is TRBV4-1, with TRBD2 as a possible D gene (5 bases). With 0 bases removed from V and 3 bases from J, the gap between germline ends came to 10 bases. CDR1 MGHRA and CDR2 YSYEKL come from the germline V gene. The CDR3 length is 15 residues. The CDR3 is CASSQDPGWTDTQYF. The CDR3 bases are TGCGCCAGCAGCCAAGACCCGGGATGGACAGATACGCAGTATTTT.

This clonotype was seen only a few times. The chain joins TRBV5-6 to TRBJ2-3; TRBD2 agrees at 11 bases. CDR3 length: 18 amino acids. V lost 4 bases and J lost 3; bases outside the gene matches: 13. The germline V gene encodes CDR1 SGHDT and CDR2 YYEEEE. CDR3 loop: CASSPGLADTWTTDTQYF. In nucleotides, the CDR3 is TGTGCCAGCAGCCCGGGACTAGCGGACACCTGGACTACAGATACGCAGTATTTT.

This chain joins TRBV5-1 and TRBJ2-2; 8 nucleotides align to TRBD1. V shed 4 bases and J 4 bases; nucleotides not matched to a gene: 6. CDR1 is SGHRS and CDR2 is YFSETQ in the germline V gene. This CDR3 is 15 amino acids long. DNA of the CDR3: TGCGCCAGCAGCGTCGACAGGGGTAGCACCGGGGAGCTGTTTTTT. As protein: CASSVDRGSTGELFF.